This T cell receptor beta chain was found in a study of shared clonotypes between healthy human individuals. Study-level points and caveats: Compared with memory subsets, naive subsets generally had larger estimated richness. Non-shared clonotypes had lower generation probabilities than clonotypes shared by all four sorted-subset donors.

Germline V gene sequence: CDR1 LNHNV, CDR2 YYDKDF (reference sequence). V shed 1 base, J shed 4 bases, and the junction held 2 bases outside the gene matches. The CDR3 is made up of 15 amino acids. Sequencing was performed with immunoSEQ multiplex PCR; in TCRdb, only in-frame clones are kept and a portion is missing. This sample has around 1.1 million clones, with roughly 80% found just once. Points on this clone: Antigen: not known.

The sequence was collected from a young man in good health. Some clones in this sample may be carry-over from other donors' samples. The rearrangement links TRBV15 to TRBJ2-3; TRBD1 agrees at 10 bases. The sample taken for sequencing was memory CD4+ T cells from PBMCs. As to subset: CD45RA-negative fraction. CDR3 loop: CATSRGGTGADTQYF. In DNA, the CDR3 is TGTGCCACCAGCAGAGGAGGGACAGGGGCAGATACGCAGTATTTT.